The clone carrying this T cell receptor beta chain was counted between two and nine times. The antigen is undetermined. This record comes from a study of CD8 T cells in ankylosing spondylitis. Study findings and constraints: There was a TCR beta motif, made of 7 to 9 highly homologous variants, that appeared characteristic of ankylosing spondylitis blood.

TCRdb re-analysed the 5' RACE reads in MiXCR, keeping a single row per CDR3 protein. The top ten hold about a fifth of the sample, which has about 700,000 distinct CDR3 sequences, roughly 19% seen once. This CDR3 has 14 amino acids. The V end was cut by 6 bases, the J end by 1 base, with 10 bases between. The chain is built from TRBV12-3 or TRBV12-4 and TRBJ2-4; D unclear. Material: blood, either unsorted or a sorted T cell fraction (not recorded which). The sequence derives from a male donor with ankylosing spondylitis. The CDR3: CASSSVGAKNIQYF. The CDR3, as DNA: TGTGCCAGCAGCTCGGTGGGGGCCAAAAACATTCAGTACTTC.